A single T cell receptor beta chain is shown here with its context. This record comes from a study of blood T cell repertoires in COVID-19. Overall study context: Acute-phase and convalescent COVID-19 samples originated in the United States, Italy and Spain. Sources were T cells, B-cell-depleted T cells, or PBMCs; the material itself was cDNA or gDNA.

Study processing details: Amplified reference gene primers provided the basis for estimating nucleated cell counts. Profiled with immunoSEQ multiplex PCR; TCRdb holds only in-frame clones, not every one. V and J calls and clone size follow that table, whereas D and trimming were derived from the DNA. The sample lists around 97,000 clones, roughly 87% occurring once. This TCR came from a human donor in a cohort sampled during active COVID-19. The sequencing sample was made of peripheral blood.

This CDR3 is CASSFPVGRGEKLFF. The DNA of the CDR3 is TGTGCCAGTAGTTTCCCTGTCGGGAGAGGTGAAAAACTGTTTTTT. V is TRBV19 and J is TRBJ1-4, with D unclear. CDR3 size: 15 residues. Germline loops: CDR1 LNHDA, CDR2 SQIVND (reference sequence). With 5 bases removed from V and 7 bases from J, the gap between germline ends came to 17 bases.